This TCR beta chain stems from a study of shared clonotypes between healthy human individuals. The test was conducted at deep level. Authors' data handling: Quality scores were absent from the junction-only immunoSEQ sequences, so filtering differed. TCRdb's table, derived via immunoSEQ multiplex PCR, lists solely in-frame clones and lacks some. D and trimming were read from the DNA, whereas the V and J calls and clone size are those reported in that table. The repertoire holds approximately 940,000 clones, approximately 80% seen once, with around 1.4% in the top ten. On this clone: Its specificity is not known.

Findings of the study overall: Non-shared clonotypes were found to have lower generation probabilities than the clonotypes that were shared by all four of the sorted-subset donors. Estimated richness was generally greater in naive than memory subsets.

Germline CDR1 reads SGDLS; CDR2 reads YYNGEE. This CDR3 has 14 residues. V lost 3 bases to trimming and J lost 2 bases, with 12 bases between them. The chain combines TRBV9 with TRBJ2-7, with D possibly matching TRBD1 (6 bases). This TCR derives from a young man in good health. Input material: memory CD4+ T cells sorted from blood. Documented subset: CD45RA-negative fraction. The CDR3 DNA reads TGTGCCAGCAGCGGGGGGCCAATTCCCTACGAGCAGTACTTC. Residues: CASSGGPIPYEQYF.